This TCR beta chain is from a study of T cells in Graves' hyperthyroidism and ophthalmopathy. Study conclusions and caveats: Among thyroid clonotypes expanded above 0.001, most also appeared in blood.

Trimming took off 4 bases at V and 3 bases at J, with 17 bases between the two ends. Germline V CDR1 and CDR2: LGHDT, YNNKEL (reference sequence). The length of the CDR3 is 16 residues. A note on this clonotype: The antigen is undetermined.

Authors of the study amplified TCR beta CDR3 regions from RNA transcripts. HTBI primers were employed in a first-round RT-PCR of the TCR CDR3. TCRdb independently ran MiXCR on the multiplex PCR reads; one entry per CDR3 protein. The sample yields around 350,000 distinct CDR3 sequences, 15% to 19% seen once. Progressors' blood was drawn at hyperthyroidism diagnosis, before ophthalmopathy symptoms. The chain is built from TRBV3-1 and TRBJ2-3; D is possibly TRBD2 (6 bases). This TCR derives from a woman under 30 with Graves' hyperthyroidism that later progressed to Graves' ophthalmopathy. The sample taken for sequencing was blood. CDR3: CASSPQGGAGTDTQYF. Here the CDR3 DNA reads TGTGCCAGCAGCCCCCAAGGTGGGGCGGGAACAGATACGCAGTATTTT.